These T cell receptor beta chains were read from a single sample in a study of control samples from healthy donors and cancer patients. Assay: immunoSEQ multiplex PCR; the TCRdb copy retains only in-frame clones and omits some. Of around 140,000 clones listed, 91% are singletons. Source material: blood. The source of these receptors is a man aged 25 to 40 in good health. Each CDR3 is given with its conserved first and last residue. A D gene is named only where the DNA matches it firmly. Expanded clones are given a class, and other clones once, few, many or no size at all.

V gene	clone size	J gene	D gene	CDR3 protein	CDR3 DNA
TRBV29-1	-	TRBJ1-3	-	CSVVGTGNTIYF	TGCAGCGTTGTAGGGACTGGAAACACCATATATTTT
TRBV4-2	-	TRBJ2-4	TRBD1	CASSQVVDRGSRAKNIQYF	TGTGCCAGCAGCCAAGTGGTTGACAGGGGATCCCGAGCCAAAAACATTCAGTACTTC
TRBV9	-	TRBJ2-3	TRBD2	CASSVGTSGGVRKDTQYF	TGTGCCAGCAGCGTAGGGACTAGCGGGGGGGTCAGGAAAGATACGCAGTATTTT
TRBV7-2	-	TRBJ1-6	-	CASSLDIWSSYNSPLHF	TGTGCCAGCAGCTTAGACATCTGGAGCTCCTATAATTCACCCCTCCACTTT
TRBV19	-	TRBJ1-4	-	CASSKTAPNEKLFF	TGTGCCAGTAGTAAGACAGCACCTAATGAAAAACTGTTTTTT
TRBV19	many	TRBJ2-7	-	CASSTRTDSYEQYF	TGTGCCAGTAGTACCAGGACGGACTCCTACGAGCAGTACTTC
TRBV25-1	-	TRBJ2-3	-	CASSPPVAGDTQYF	TGTGCCAGCAGTCCCCCCGTCGCGGGCGATACGCAGTATTTT
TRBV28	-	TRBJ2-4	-	CASSYRDLAKNIQYF	TGTGCCAGCAGTTACAGGGACCTAGCCAAAAACATTCAGTACTTC
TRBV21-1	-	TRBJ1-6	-	CASSKAGSGTGVCYNSPLHF	TGTGCCAGCAGCAAAGCTGGATCCGGGACAGGGGTTTGCTATAATTCACCCCTCCACTTT
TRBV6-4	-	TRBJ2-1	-	CASSLTGYNEQFF	TGTGCCAGCAGTTTGACAGGATACAATGAGCAGTTCTTC
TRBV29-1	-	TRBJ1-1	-	CSVELGNSAFF	TGCAGCGTTGAGCTAGGGAATTCGGCTTTCTTT
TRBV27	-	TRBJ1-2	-	CASSLTPLTNYGYTF	TGTGCCAGCAGTTTAACCCCGCTAACTAACTATGGCTACACCTTC
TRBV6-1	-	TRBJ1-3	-	CASSERTASGNTIYF	TGTGCCAGCAGTGAACGGACGGCCTCTGGAAACACCATATATTTT
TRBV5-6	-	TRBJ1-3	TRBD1	CASSLDRGAGNTIYF	TGTGCCAGCAGCTTGGACAGGGGAGCTGGAAACACCATATATTTT
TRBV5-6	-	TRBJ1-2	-	CASSPQTVYGYTF	TGTGCCAGCAGCCCTCAGACAGTTTATGGCTACACCTTC
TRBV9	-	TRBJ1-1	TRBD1	CASSEQGTEAFF	TGTGCCAGCAGCGAACAGGGGACTGAAGCTTTCTTT
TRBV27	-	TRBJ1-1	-	CASSRVAYTEAFF	TGTGCCAGCAGCAGGGTGGCGTACACTGAAGCTTTCTTT
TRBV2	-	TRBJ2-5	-	CASLTQGREDQYF	TGTGCCAGCCTAACACAGGGACGTGAGGACCAGTACTTC
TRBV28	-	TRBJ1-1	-	CASSLTGGGTEAFF	TGTGCCAGCAGTTTGACAGGAGGGGGAACTGAAGCTTTCTTT
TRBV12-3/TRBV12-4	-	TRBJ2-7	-	CASSLSSEQYF	TGTGCCAGCAGTTTATCGTCCGAGCAGTACTTC
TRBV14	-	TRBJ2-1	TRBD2	CASSQAGGLNNEQFF	TGTGCCAGCAGCCAAGCGGGGGGGCTTAACAATGAGCAGTTCTTC
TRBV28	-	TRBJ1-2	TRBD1	CASSEQGVKGYTF	TGTGCCAGCAGTGAACAGGGGGTGAAGGGCTACACCTTC
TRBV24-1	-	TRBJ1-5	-	CATSDLRVVGGNQPQHF	TGTGCCACCAGTGATTTGCGGGTTGTCGGGGGGAACCAGCCCCAGCATTTT
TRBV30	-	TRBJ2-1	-	CAWSVERSSYNEQFF	TGTGCCTGGAGTGTAGAGCGGAGCTCCTACAATGAGCAGTTCTTC
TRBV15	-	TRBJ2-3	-	CATSRDQVTQYF	TGTGCCACCAGCAGAGATCAGGTTACGCAGTATTTT
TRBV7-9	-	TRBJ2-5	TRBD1	CASSFGDRDQETQYF	TGTGCCAGCAGCTTTGGGGACAGGGATCAAGAGACCCAGTACTTC
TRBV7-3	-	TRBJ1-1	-	CASSSQGPNTEAFF	TGTGCCAGCAGCTCCCAGGGACCGAACACTGAAGCTTTCTTT
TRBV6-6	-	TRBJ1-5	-	CATSDSNQPQHF	TGTGCCACATCGGACAGCAATCAGCCCCAGCATTTT
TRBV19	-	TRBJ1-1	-	CASTDRGTTEAFF	TGTGCCAGTACCGACCGGGGGACGACTGAAGCTTTCTTT
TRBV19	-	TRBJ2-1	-	CASSIDGATEQFF	TGTGCCAGTAGTATTGACGGAGCTACAGAGCAGTTCTTC
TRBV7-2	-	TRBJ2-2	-	CASSLGGVGLFF	TGTGCCAGCAGCTTAGGAGGGGTAGGGCTGTTTTTT
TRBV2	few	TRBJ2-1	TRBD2	CASIYLAGGSYNEQFF	TGTGCCAGCATCTATTTAGCGGGGGGTTCCTACAATGAGCAGTTCTTC
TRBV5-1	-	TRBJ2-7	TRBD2	CASSLVPSGGAAEQYF	TGCGCCAGCAGCTTGGTTCCTAGCGGGGGGGCCGCCGAGCAGTACTTC
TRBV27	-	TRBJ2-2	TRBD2	CASSLIAGANTGELFF	TGTGCCAGCAGTTTAATAGCGGGGGCCAACACCGGGGAGCTGTTTTTT
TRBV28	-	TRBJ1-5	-	CASRQDSYQPQHF	TGTGCCAGCCGTCAGGACAGCTATCAGCCCCAGCATTTT
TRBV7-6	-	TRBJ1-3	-	CASSLPRDASSGNTIYF	TGTGCCAGCAGCCTACCGAGGGACGCGAGCTCTGGAAACACCATATATTTT
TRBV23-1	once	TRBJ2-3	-	CASSQGRGDTQYF	TGCGCCAGCAGTCAGGGCAGGGGTGATACGCAGTATTTT
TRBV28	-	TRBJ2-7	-	CASIRAGGGNEQYF	TGTGCCAGCATTAGGGCAGGGGGGGGCAACGAGCAGTACTTC
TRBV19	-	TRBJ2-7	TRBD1	CASSIGGTVPREQYF	TGTGCCAGTAGTATAGGAGGGACAGTTCCTCGAGAGCAGTACTTC
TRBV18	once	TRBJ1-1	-	CASSSRRDTEAFF	TGTGCCAGCTCATCCAGGAGGGACACTGAAGCTTTCTTT
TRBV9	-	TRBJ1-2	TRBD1	CASSVDGGDRRGYTF	TGTGCCAGCAGCGTAGATGGGGGGGACAGAAGAGGCTACACCTTC
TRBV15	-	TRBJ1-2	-	CATSRDPRVGNYGYTF	TGTGCCACCAGCAGAGACCCCAGGGTGGGGAACTATGGCTACACCTTC
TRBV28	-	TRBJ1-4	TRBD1	CASSYQGGSEKLFF	TGTGCCAGCAGTTATCAGGGGGGGAGTGAAAAACTGTTTTTT
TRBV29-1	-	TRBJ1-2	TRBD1	CSVAQGQGDGYTF	TGCAGCGTTGCCCAAGGACAGGGGGATGGCTACACCTTC
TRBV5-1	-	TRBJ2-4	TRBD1	CASSWTGDLDIQYF	TGCGCCAGCAGCTGGACAGGGGACTTAGACATTCAGTACTTC
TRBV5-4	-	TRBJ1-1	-	CASSPTRTANTEAFF	TGTGCCAGCAGCCCTACCCGGACAGCGAACACTGAAGCTTTCTTT
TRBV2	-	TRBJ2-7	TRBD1	CASSEDRGNRYEQYF	TGTGCCAGCAGTGAAGACAGGGGGAATCGGTACGAGCAGTACTTC
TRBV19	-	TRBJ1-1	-	CASRIGAVEAFF	TGTGCCAGTAGGATAGGAGCCGTTGAAGCTTTCTTT
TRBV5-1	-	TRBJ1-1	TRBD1	CASRVVTGGLGTEAFF	TGCGCCAGCAGGGTGGTCACAGGGGGCCTGGGCACTGAAGCTTTCTTT
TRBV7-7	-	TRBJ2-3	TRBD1	CASSPTGVDTQYF	TGTGCCAGCAGTCCGACAGGGGTCGATACGCAGTATTTT